This TCR beta chain was captured in a study of identical twins. Study-wide points: Beta out-of-frame sequences showed weaker excess twin sharing.

CDR1 and CDR2 from the germline V gene are DFQATT and SNEGSKA (reference sequence). This CDR3 contains 16 residues. Every sampled donor was Caucasian and healthy. The authors used template switching to add a universal primer site and gave cDNA unique molecular identifiers. TCRdb processed the 5' RACE reads anew with MiXCR; each CDR3 protein has one entry. The sample contains fewer than 650,000 distinct CDR3 sequences, 7.5% to 10% of which appear only once. This clonotype was counted a single time. Its antigen is as yet unknown. The junction differs from germline at one of its ends, possibly a read error. These data were also reused for a study on yellow fever vaccine responses in identical twins. That work contributes: After vaccination, twins' T cell response reportedly seemed partly convergent, partly personalized.

The specimen sequenced was PBMCs. The origin of this receptor is a woman aged 18-35 years in good health. The chain combines TRBV20-1 with TRBJ1-4, with a weak D call TRBD1 (5 bases). CDR3 sequence reads: CCARSGTSQHNEKLFF. The CDR3 DNA sequence: TGCTGTGCTAGATCCGGGACCTCTCAGCATAATGAAAAACTGTTTTTT.